These T cell receptor beta chains were read from a single sample in a study of blood T cell repertoires in COVID-19. Sequencing used immunoSEQ multiplex PCR; TCRdb keeps in-frame clones, though not all of them. The sample lists 65,000 to 70,000 clones, 85% to 90% occurring once. The sample comprised peripheral blood. All receptors come from a man older than 75 with acute or convalescent COVID-19. The CDR3 runs from the conserved cysteine through the conserved F or W. A D gene is named only where the DNA matches it firmly.

j_call | d_call | v_call | cdr3_aa
TRBJ2-1 | TRBD2 | TRBV6-2/TRBV6-3 | CASSYSTSGRVFRDEQFF
TRBJ2-4 | . | TRBV4-3 | CASSQPPAAKNIQYF
TRBJ1-2 | TRBD1 | TRBV3-1/TRBV3-2 | CASSQEWAGGDRGYTF
TRBJ1-5 | . | TRBV3-1/TRBV3-2 | CASSQDRTNQPQHF
TRBJ1-5 | TRBD1 | TRBV6-1 | CASRQGTQGPQHF
TRBJ1-4 | . | TRBV10-3 | CAIREGGNEKLFF
TRBJ2-7 | TRBD1 | TRBV2 | CASRQPGTDYEQYF
TRBJ2-1 | . | TRBV3-1/TRBV3-2 | CASARGESYNEQFF
TRBJ1-1 | TRBD1 | TRBV5-4 | CADGSGQDNTEAFF
TRBJ2-7 | TRBD2 | TRBV3-1/TRBV3-2 | CASSAASGIGEQYF
TRBJ1-1 | . | TRBV19 | CASSHDRLNTEAFF
TRBJ1-1 | TRBD1 | TRBV5-5 | CASSPQGMFTEAFF
TRBJ2-5 | TRBD1 | TRBV5-1 | CASSWGTGGYETQYF
TRBJ2-7 | . | TRBV7-2 | CASSITGYEQYF
TRBJ1-1 | . | TRBV11-2 | CASSLVVQPRGTEAFF
TRBJ2-1 | TRBD2 | TRBV14 | CASSQEGLAPYNEQFF
TRBJ1-2 | . | TRBV9 | CASSPTESNYGYTF
TRBJ1-5 | . | TRBV6-2/TRBV6-3 | CASSYSNRDQPQHF
TRBJ1-2 | . | TRBV19 | CASRTHVGEIGYTF
TRBJ2-7 | TRBD2 | TRBV15 | CATSSGGGHHIYEQYF
TRBJ1-2 | . | TRBV10-2 | CASSEADSGYGYTF
TRBJ2-7 | TRBD2 | TRBV6-6 | CASSQTGTSREQYF
TRBJ1-2 | . | TRBV27 | CASSWRQGNYGYTF
TRBJ1-2 | TRBD1 | TRBV7-6 | CASSARGVRGPNYGYTF
TRBJ2-4 | TRBD2 | TRBV6-2/TRBV6-3 | CASSTPGFSGGAKNIQYF
TRBJ1-2 | . | TRBV6-6 | CASSTVPSPYGYTF
TRBJ1-5 | . | TRBV24-1 | CATRRLEAQHF
TRBJ1-2 | TRBD1 | TRBV10-3 | CAISGPSGQTKDGYTF
TRBJ2-5 | . | TRBV7-8 | CASSLGVNRETQYF
TRBJ2-1 | TRBD2 | TRBV6-5 | CASWTRGRNNEQFF
TRBJ1-4 | . | TRBV27 | CASGGRYEKLFF
TRBJ2-1 | . | TRBV6-5 | CASSYSGRFEQFF
TRBJ2-7 | . | TRBV27 | CASSLGRPPPYEQYF
TRBJ2-2 | . | TRBV19 | CASMGGLVPTGELFF
TRBJ2-5 | . | TRBV25-1 | CAGRLEWQETQYF
TRBJ2-1 | . | TRBV12-3/TRBV12-4 | CASSYRGGNEQFF
TRBJ2-1 | TRBD2 | TRBV4-2 | CASMLAGGPGEQFF
TRBJ2-1 | TRBD2 | TRBV3-1/TRBV3-2 | CASSQVSSGRLNYNEQFF
TRBJ2-1 | . | TRBV19 | CASSMGAGLDEQFF
TRBJ2-5 | . | TRBV5-1 | CATRRGVETQYF
TRBJ1-2 | . | TRBV5-1 | CASSPDTNYGYTF